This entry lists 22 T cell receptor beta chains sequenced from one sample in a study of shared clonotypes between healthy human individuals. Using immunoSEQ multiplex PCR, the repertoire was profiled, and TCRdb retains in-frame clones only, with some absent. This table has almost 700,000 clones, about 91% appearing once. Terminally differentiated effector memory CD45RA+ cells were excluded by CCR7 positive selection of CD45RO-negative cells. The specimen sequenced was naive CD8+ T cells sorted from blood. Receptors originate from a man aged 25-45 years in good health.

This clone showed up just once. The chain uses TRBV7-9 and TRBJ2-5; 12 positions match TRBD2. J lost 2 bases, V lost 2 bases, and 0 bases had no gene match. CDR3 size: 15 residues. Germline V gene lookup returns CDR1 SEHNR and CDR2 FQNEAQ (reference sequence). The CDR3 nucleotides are TGTGCCAGCAGCTTACTAGCGGGAGGGCAAGAGACCCAGTACTTC. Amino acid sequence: CASSLLAGGQETQYF.

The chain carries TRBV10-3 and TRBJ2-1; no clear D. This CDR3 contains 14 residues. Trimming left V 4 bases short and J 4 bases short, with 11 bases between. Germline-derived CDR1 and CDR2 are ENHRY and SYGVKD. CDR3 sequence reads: CAISAKLLYNEQFF. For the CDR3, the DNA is TGTGCCATCAGTGCTAAACTCCTGTACAATGAGCAGTTCTTC.

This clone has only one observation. For the CDR3, the DNA is TGTGCCAGCTCATTACCGGGACAGGGTAACGGCTACACCTTC. This gives the protein CASSLPGQGNGYTF. This chain connects TRBV18 to TRBJ1-2; 9 bases align to TRBD1. The CDR3 is 14 amino acids. The ends lost 5 bases at V and 8 bases at J; junction bases unmatched: 9. Germline CDR1 is KGHSH and CDR2 is LQKENI.

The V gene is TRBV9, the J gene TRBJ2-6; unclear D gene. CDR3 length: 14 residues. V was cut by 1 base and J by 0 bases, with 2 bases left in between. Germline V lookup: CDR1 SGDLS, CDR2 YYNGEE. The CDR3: CASSVTSGANVLTF. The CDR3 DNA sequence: TGTGCCAGCAGCGTAACCTCTGGGGCCAACGTCCTGACTTTC.

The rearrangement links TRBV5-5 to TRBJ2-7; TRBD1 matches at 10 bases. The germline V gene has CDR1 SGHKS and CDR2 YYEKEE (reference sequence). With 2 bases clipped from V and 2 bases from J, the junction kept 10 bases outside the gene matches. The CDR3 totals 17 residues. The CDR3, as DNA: TGTGCCAGCAGCTTACGACAGGGGGCGGTTTTGACCTACGAGCAGTACTTC. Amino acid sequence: CASSLRQGAVLTYEQYF.

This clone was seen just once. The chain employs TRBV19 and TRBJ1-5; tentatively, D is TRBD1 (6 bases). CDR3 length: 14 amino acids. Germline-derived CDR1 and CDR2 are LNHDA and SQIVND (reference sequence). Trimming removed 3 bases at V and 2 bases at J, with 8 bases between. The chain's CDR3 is CASSIRGGNQPQHF. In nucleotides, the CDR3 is TGTGCCAGTAGTATCAGGGGCGGCAATCAGCCCCAGCATTTT.

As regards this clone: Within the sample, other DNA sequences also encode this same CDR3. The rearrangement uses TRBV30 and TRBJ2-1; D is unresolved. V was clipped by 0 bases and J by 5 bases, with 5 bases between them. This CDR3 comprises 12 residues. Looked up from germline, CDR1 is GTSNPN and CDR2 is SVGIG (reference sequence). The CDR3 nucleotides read TGTGCCTGGAGTGTAGGACACAATGAGCAGTTCTTC. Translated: CAWSVGHNEQFF.

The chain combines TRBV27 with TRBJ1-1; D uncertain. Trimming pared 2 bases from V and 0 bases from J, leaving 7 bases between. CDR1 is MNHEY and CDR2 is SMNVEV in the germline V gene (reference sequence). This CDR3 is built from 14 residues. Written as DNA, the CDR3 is TGTGCCAGCAGTTTACAGAAACTGAACACTGAAGCTTTCTTT. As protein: CASSLQKLNTEAFF.

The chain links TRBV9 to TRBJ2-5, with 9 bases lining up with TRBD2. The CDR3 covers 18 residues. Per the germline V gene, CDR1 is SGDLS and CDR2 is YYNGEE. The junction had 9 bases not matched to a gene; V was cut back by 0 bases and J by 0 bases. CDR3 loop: CASSVGLAGARYQETQYF. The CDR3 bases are TGTGCCAGCAGCGTAGGGTTAGCGGGAGCCCGATACCAAGAGACCCAGTACTTC.

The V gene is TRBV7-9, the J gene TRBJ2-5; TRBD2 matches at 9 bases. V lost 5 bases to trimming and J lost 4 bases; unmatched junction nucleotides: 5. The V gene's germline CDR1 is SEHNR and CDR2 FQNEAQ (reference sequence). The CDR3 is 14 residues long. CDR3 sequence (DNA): TGTGCCAGCAGCCCCGGAGCGGGAGGAGAGACCCAGTACTTC. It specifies CASSPGAGGETQYF.

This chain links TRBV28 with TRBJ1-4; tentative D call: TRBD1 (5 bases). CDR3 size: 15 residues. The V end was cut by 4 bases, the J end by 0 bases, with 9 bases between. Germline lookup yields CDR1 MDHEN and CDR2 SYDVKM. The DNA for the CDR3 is TGTGCCAGCAGTTGGACACAAGCAACTAATGAAAAACTGTTTTTT. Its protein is CASSWTQATNEKLFF.

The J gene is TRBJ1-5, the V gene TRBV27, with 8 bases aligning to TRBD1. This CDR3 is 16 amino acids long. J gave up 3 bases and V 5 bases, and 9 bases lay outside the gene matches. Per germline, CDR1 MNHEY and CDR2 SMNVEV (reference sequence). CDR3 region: CASSIMTGVNNQPQHF. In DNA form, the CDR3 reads TGTGCCAGCAGTATAATGACAGGGGTCAACAATCAGCCCCAGCATTTT.

CDR3 sequence: CASSLARDLGNEQFF. CDR3 nucleotides: TGTGCCAGCAGCTTAGCGAGGGACTTGGGAAATGAGCAGTTCTTC. The chain has TRBV7-9 and TRBJ2-1, with D possibly being TRBD2 (6 bases). The V and J ends lost 0 bases and 7 bases respectively, with 13 bases between them. This CDR3 spans 15 amino acids. Germline CDR1 and CDR2: SEHNR and FQNEAQ (reference sequence).

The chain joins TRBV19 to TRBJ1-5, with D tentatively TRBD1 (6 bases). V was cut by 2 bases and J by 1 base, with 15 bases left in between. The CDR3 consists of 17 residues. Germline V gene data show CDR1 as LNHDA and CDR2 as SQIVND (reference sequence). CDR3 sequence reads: CASSIRQGRNSNQPQHF. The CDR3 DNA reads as TGTGCCAGTAGTATACGCCAGGGGAGGAACAGCAATCAGCCCCAGCATTTT. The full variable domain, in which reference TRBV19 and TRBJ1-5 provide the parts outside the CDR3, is DGGITQSPKYLFRKEGQNVTLSCEQNLNHDAMYWYRQDPGQGLRLIYYSQIVNDFQKGDIAEGYSVSREKKESFPLTVTSAQKNPTAFYLCASSIRQGRNSNQPQHFGDGTRLSIL.

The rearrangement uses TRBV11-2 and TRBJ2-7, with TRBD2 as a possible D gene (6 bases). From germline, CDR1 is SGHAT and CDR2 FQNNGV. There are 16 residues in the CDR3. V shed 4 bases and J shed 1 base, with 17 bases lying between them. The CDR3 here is CASSSISGGTSYEQYF. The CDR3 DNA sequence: TGTGCCAGCAGCTCCATATCAGGCGGGACTTCCTACGAGCAGTACTTC.

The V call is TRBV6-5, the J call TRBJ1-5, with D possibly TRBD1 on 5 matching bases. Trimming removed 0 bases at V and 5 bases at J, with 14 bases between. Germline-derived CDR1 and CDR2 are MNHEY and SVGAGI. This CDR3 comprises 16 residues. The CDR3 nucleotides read TGTGCCAGCAGTTACTCTAGCGGCCAGGGCGATCAGCCCCAGCATTTT. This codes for CASSYSSGQGDQPQHF.

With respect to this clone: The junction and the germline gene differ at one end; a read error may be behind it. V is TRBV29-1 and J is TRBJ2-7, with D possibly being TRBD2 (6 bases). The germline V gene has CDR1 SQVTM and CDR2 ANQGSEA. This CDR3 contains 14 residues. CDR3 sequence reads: CSVEDRDSKDEQYF. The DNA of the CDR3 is TGCAGCGTCGAAGACCGGGACTCAAAGGACGAGCAGTACTTC.

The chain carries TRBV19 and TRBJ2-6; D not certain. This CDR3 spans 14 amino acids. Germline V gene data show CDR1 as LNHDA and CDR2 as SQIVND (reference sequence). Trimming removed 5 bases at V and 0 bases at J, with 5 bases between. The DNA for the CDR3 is TGTGCCAGTAGTTTTAACTCTGGGGCCAACGTCCTGACTTTC. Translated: CASSFNSGANVLTF.

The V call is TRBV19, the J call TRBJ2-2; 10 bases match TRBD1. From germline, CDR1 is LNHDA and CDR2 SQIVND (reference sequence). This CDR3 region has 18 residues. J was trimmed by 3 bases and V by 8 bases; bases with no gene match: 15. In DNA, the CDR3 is TGTGCCAGTGACACCGGGGGACAGGGGCGAATTTACACCGGGGAGCTGTTTTTT. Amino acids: CASDTGGQGRIYTGELFF.

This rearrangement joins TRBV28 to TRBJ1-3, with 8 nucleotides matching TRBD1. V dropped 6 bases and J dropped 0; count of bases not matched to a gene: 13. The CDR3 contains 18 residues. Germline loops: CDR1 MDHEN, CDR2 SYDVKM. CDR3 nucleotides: TGTGCCAGCAGCCAGGACAGGGCGACGGCGAGCTCTGGAAACACCATATATTTT. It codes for CASSQDRATASSGNTIYF.

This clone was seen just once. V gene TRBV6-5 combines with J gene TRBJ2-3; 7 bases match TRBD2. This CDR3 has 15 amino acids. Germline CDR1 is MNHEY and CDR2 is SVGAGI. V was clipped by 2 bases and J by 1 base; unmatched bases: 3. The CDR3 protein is CASSYQGGGTDTQYF. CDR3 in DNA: TGTGCCAGCAGTTACCAGGGAGGGGGCACAGATACGCAGTATTTT.

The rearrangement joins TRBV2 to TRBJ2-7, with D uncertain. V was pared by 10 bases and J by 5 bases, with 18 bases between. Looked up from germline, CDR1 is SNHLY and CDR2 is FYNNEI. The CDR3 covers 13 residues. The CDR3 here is CATIKDSRDEQYF. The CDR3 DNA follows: TGTGCCACTATCAAAGATTCTCGCGACGAGCAGTACTTC.